The clone carrying this T cell receptor beta chain was seen a handful of times. The sample is drawn from a study of blood T cell repertoires in COVID-19. Study details: COVID-19 samples collected from the United States, Italy and Spain covered acute and convalescent phases. T cells, B-cell-depleted T cells, or PBMCs supplied cDNA or gDNA.

This CDR3 contains 15 residues. Germline lookup yields CDR1 MGHRA and CDR2 YSYEKL. The ends were cut back, 4 bases at V and 3 bases at J, with 13 bases in the middle. Assay used: immunoSEQ multiplex PCR; TCRdb lists only in-frame clones, some missing. The sample records 250,000 or so clones, about 84% being singletons. Sample: peripheral blood. This sequence was found in an older man with acute or convalescent COVID-19. The V and J genes are TRBV4-1 and TRBJ2-1, with D possibly being TRBD1 (6 bases). The CDR3 region has the DNA TGCGCCAGCAGCCTATCCACAGGGATCTACAATGAGCAGTTCTTC. Translation: CASSLSTGIYNEQFF.